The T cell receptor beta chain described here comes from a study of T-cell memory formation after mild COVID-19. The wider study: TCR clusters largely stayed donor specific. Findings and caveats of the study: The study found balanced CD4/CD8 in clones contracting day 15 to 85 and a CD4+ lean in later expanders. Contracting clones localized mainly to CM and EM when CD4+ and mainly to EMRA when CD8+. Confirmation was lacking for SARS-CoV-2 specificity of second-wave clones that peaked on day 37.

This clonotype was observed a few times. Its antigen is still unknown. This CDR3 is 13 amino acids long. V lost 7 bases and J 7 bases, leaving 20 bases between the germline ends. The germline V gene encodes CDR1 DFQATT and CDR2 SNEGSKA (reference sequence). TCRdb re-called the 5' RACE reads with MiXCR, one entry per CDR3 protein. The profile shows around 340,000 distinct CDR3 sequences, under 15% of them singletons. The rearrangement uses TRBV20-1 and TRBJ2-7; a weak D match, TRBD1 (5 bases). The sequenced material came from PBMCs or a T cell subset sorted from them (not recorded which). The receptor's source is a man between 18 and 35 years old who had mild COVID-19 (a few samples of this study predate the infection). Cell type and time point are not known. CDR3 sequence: CSVRGKVFPEQYF. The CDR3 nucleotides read TGCAGTGTAAGGGGAAAAGTCTTCCCAGAGCAGTACTTC.